The 7 T cell receptor beta chains in this list originate from one sample, sequenced in a study of a mutant IDH1 vaccine in newly diagnosed glioma. Using immunoSEQ multiplex PCR, the repertoire was profiled, and TCRdb retains in-frame clones only, with some absent. The sample holds about 88,000 clones, around 79% seen once. Sample time point: baseline, week 1 (first vaccination visit). Documented treatment: pre-vaccination baseline after standard-of-care therapy. Sequences were derived from PBMCs, sampled from a glioma patient treated with radiotherapy, temozolomide or both. The receptors shown here come from a man in his forties or fifties with glioma. Some clones in this sample may be carry-over from other donors' samples.

The V call is TRBV4-2, the J call TRBJ2-5; 13 positions agree with TRBD2. V shed 4 bases and J 5 bases; nucleotides not matched to a gene: 16. The CDR3 has 19 residues. In germline, CDR1 is LGHNA, CDR2 YNFKEQ. Here the CDR3 reads CASSRRLPTSGGQVETQYF. Here the CDR3 DNA reads TGTGCCAGCAGCCGACGCTTGCCGACTAGCGGGGGGCAGGTGGAGACCCAGTACTTC.

The gene calls are TRBV5-1 and TRBJ1-6; tentative D call: TRBD1 (6 bases). The CDR3 totals 16 residues. The ends were cut back, 4 bases at V and 4 bases at J, with 15 bases in the middle. CDR1 and CDR2 from the germline V gene are SGHRS and YFSETQ. The CDR3 is CASSLRPDSYNSPLHF. The CDR3 DNA is TGCGCCAGCAGCCTTAGACCGGACAGTTATAATTCACCCCTCCACTTT.

This clone was recorded many times. The chain uses TRBV7-2 and TRBJ1-2; 7 bases fit TRBD1. Per germline, CDR1 SGHTA and CDR2 FQGNSA. V lost 4 bases, J lost 5 bases, and 7 bases stayed unmatched. This CDR3 has 14 amino acids. The DNA of the CDR3 is TGTGCCAGCAGCTCCGACAGGGATAGGTATGGCTACACCTTC. It encodes CASSSDRDRYGYTF.

This clone was seen once. V and J are TRBV19 and TRBJ2-7, with 10 bases identical to TRBD2. V lost 4 bases and J lost 4; bases outside the gene matches: 7. The germline gives CDR1 LNHDA, CDR2 SQIVND (reference sequence). This CDR3 is built from 15 residues. For the CDR3, the DNA is TGTGCCAGTAGTAGCCTGCTAGCGGGGGATTACGAGCAGTACTTC. It specifies CASSSLLAGDYEQYF.

The chain uses TRBV10-3 and TRBJ2-5; TRBD2 matches 7 bases. Germline V gives CDR1 ENHRY, CDR2 SYGVKD. V shed 3 bases and J 5 bases; nucleotides not matched to a gene: 15. CDR3 length: 17 residues. In nucleotides, the CDR3 is TGTGCCATCAGTGACCCAGCGGGGCGAACTCCCAGGGAGACCCAGTACTTC. It codes for CAISDPAGRTPRETQYF.

The chain couples TRBV5-1 to TRBJ2-7; D uncertain. CDR1 is SGHRS and CDR2 is YFSETQ in the germline V gene. Deletions cut 4 bases from V and 3 bases from J, with 8 bases between. The length of the CDR3 is 12 residues. The CDR3 sequence is CASSTDFYEQYF. In DNA, the CDR3 is TGCGCCAGCAGCACCGACTTCTACGAGCAGTACTTC.

The chain links TRBV4-1 to TRBJ1-2; D call uncertain. Germline assignment: CDR1 MGHRA and CDR2 YSYEKL. Trimming took off 0 bases at V and 5 bases at J, with 7 bases between the two ends. CDR3 length: 13 amino acids. CDR3 DNA sequence: TGCGCCAGCAGCCAAGATCTGGGTTATGGCTACACCTTC. This sequence encodes CASSQDLGYGYTF.